Each of the 31 T cell receptor beta chains below was sequenced from the same sample in a study of OX40 agonist ivuxolimab in advanced cancers. Clones were read by immunoSEQ multiplex PCR, and TCRdb kept only the in-frame ones, dropping some. The repertoire holds over 40,000 clones, with about 88% as singletons. The specimen comprised CD4+ or CD8+ T cells sorted from blood, sampled in a trial of the OX40 agonist ivuxolimab. These receptors came from an adult with an advanced solid tumor such as melanoma, head and neck, liver or kidney cancer.

This rearrangement joins TRBV28 to TRBJ2-1; tentatively, D is TRBD2 (7 bases). Germline CDR1 and CDR2: MDHEN and SYDVKM. The CDR3 spans 14 residues. Trimming took off 3 bases at V and 5 bases at J, with 11 bases between the two ends. CDR3 bases: TGTGCCAGCAGTTTTGGCGGGGGCCACAATGAGCAGTTCTTC. It translates to CASSFGGGHNEQFF.

This chain links TRBV5-1 with TRBJ1-2, with D perhaps TRBD1 (5 bases). Trimming pared 4 bases from V and 4 bases from J, leaving 17 bases between. This CDR3 region has 15 residues. Germline V lookup: CDR1 SGHRS, CDR2 YFSETQ. CDR3 coding DNA: TGCGCCAGCAGCCCTACCGGGGCAGGATCCTATGGCTACACCTTC. Encoded protein: CASSPTGAGSYGYTF.

This rearrangement joins TRBV6-1 to TRBJ2-5, with a tentative D call TRBD1 (6 bases). The closer fit of TRBJ2-7 to the DNA end suggests the J call may be wrong. Germline assignment: CDR1 MNHNS and CDR2 SASEGT. CDR3 length equals 14 residues. The CDR3, as DNA: TGTGCCAGCAGTGGACAGGTATCCTCCTACGAGCAGTACTTC. This translates into CASSGQVSSYEQYF.

The rearrangement links TRBV28 to TRBJ2-1, with D possibly matching TRBD1 (5 bases). The CDR3 loop spans 17 amino acids. Trimming cost V 6 bases and J 5 bases, with 23 bases left between them. Germline V gene sequence: CDR1 MDHEN, CDR2 SYDVKM. DNA for the CDR3: TGTGCCAGCAGCACAATCCAGGGCGCGCTCCCCGACAATGAGCAGTTCTTC. Translating it yields CASSTIQGALPDNEQFF.

Only a few counts were recorded for this clone. The rearrangement links TRBV4-2 to TRBJ2-2; 8 bases are a match to TRBD2. Germline CDR1 reads LGHNA; CDR2 reads YNFKEQ. Trimming at V came to 1 base and at J to 7 bases, leaving 14 bases not matched to a gene. The CDR3 length is 18 residues. The CDR3 coding sequence is TGTGCCAGCAGCCAAGCCCAGGCTAGCGGGTCCAGGGGCGGGGAGCTGTTTTTT. This gives the protein CASSQAQASGSRGGELFF.

This sequence joins TRBV18 and TRBJ2-2, with 7 bases identical to TRBD1. Trimming took 6 bases from V and 1 from J; bases not matched to a gene: 5. CDR1 KGHSH and CDR2 LQKENI come from the germline V gene. The length of the CDR3 is 15 residues. CDR3 amino acids: CASSLDRVNTGELFF. Here the CDR3 DNA reads TGTGCCAGCTCCCTCGACAGGGTGAACACCGGGGAGCTGTTTTTT.

The genes are TRBV28 and TRBJ1-5; D not resolved. The CDR3 loop spans 15 amino acids. The V end lost 5 bases, the J end lost 1 base, and 12 bases lay between the germline ends. Germline lookup yields CDR1 MDHEN and CDR2 SYDVKM. In DNA form, the CDR3 reads TGTGCCAGCAGTGTGGGATCAGCGAGCAATCAGCCCCAGCATTTT. This encodes CASSVGSASNQPQHF.

The V and J genes are TRBV7-6 and TRBJ2-7; a weak D match, TRBD2 (5 bases). The CDR3 has 12 residues. Germline-derived CDR1 and CDR2 are SGHVS and FNYEAQ. V was pared by 4 bases and J by 7 bases, with 11 bases between. CDR3 protein: CASSYLTGEQYF. The DNA of the CDR3 is TGTGCCAGCAGCTATCTCACGGGGGAGCAGTACTTC.

The rearrangement uses TRBV7-3 and TRBJ1-2; D unclear. The germline V and J ends were trimmed by 1 base and 0 bases, with 12 bases remaining between them. Per the germline V gene, CDR1 is SGHTA and CDR2 is FQGTGA. This CDR3 region has 16 residues. The CDR3 here is CASSLRLYGTNYGYTF. The CDR3 coding sequence is TGTGCCAGCAGCTTAAGACTTTACGGAACTAACTATGGCTACACCTTC.

V and J are TRBV7-9 and TRBJ2-7; TRBD2 matches at 12 bases. From germline, CDR1 is SEHNR and CDR2 FQNEAQ (reference sequence). The CDR3 loop spans 14 amino acids. Trimming removed 5 bases from V and 6 bases from J; junction bases left unmatched: 5. CDR3 nucleotide sequence: TGTGCCAGCAGCGCAGGACTAGCGGGAATCGAGCAGTACTTC. Translation: CASSAGLAGIEQYF.

The chain recombines TRBV30 with TRBJ1-2; possible D gene TRBD1, 5 bases. The CDR3 covers 11 residues. CDR1 and CDR2 from the germline V gene are GTSNPN and SVGIG (reference sequence). Trimming left V 2 bases short and J 7 bases short, with 8 bases between. The CDR3 loop reads CAWSHRLGYTF. The CDR3 DNA reads TGTGCCTGGAGTCACAGGCTTGGCTACACCTTC.

This sequence joins TRBV10-3 and TRBJ1-1; D call uncertain. Germline V gene lookup returns CDR1 ENHRY and CDR2 SYGVKD. This CDR3 has 14 amino acids. The germline V and J ends were trimmed by 4 bases and 8 bases, with 17 bases remaining between them. CDR3 protein: CAISGSRSAREAFF. CDR3 bases: TGTGCCATCAGTGGGAGCAGGAGTGCCCGGGAAGCTTTCTTT.

In this sample, this clone turned up once. V and J are TRBV4-1 and TRBJ1-5; no definite D call. This CDR3 is 16 amino acids long. Trimming took off 0 bases at V and 2 bases at J, with 11 bases between the two ends. From germline, CDR1 is MGHRA and CDR2 YSYEKL. CDR3 sequence: CASSQDSRLGNQPQHF. Here the CDR3 DNA reads TGCGCCAGCAGCCAAGATAGCAGGTTGGGCAATCAGCCCCAGCATTTT.

The gene calls are TRBV7-3 and TRBJ1-6; 7 bases line up with TRBD1. From germline, CDR1 is SGHTA and CDR2 FQGTGA. The CDR3 spans 14 residues. The V and J ends lost 2 bases and 7 bases, in that order; junction bases with no gene match: 2. The CDR3 reads CASSLGTANSPLHF. The CDR3 DNA reads as TGTGCCAGCAGCTTAGGGACAGCCAATTCACCCCTCCACTTT.

The V gene is TRBV7-9, the J gene TRBJ2-1; the match to TRBD1 covers 7 bases. Trimming took 1 base from V and 1 from J; bases not matched to a gene: 1. CDR3 length equals 15 residues. CDR1 is SEHNR and CDR2 is FQNEAQ in the germline V gene (reference sequence). The CDR3 DNA reads as TGTGCCAGCAGCTTAGGGGACAGTTCCTACAATGAGCAGTTCTTC. It codes for CASSLGDSSYNEQFF.

This CDR3 is CASSAHRGRSNQPQHF. The CDR3 DNA follows: TGTGCCAGTAGTGCTCACAGGGGGCGAAGCAATCAGCCCCAGCATTTT. The J gene is TRBJ1-5, the V gene TRBV19; 9 bases agree with TRBD1. Germline V CDR1 and CDR2: LNHDA, SQIVND (reference sequence). The CDR3 loop spans 16 amino acids. J gave up 1 base and V 5 bases, and 6 bases lay outside the gene matches.

The chain combines TRBV5-8 with TRBJ1-2, with D unclear. Germline CDR1 and CDR2: SGHTS and YDEGEE. This CDR3 is 14 amino acids long. Trimming left V 3 bases short and J 1 base short, with 10 bases between. The CDR3 DNA reads TGTGCCAGCAGCTACGGACGGAATAACTATGGCTACACCTTC. Residues: CASSYGRNNYGYTF.

The count of this clone is one. The chain carries TRBV19 and TRBJ2-6; TRBD2 might be the D (5 bases). Trimming removed 6 bases from V and 7 bases from J, with 10 bases in between. Per germline, CDR1 LNHDA and CDR2 SQIVND (reference sequence). The CDR3 runs 13 residues. The CDR3 nucleotides are TGTGCCAGTAGGGAGGTTGGAGCCAACGTCCTGACTTTC. Protein: CASREVGANVLTF.

The chain uses TRBV6-1 and TRBJ2-7, with TRBD1 identical over 9 bases. CDR1 is MNHNS, CDR2 SASEGT, per germline. Unmatched junction bases numbered 6, after V lost 5 bases and J lost 7 bases. This CDR3 contains 13 residues. The DNA of the CDR3 is TGTGCCAGCAGTACCGGGACAGGGAGGGAGCAGTACTTC. Protein product: CASSTGTGREQYF.

The chain carries TRBV28 and TRBJ2-5, with 10 bases lining up with TRBD2. The ends lost 6 bases at V and 7 bases at J; junction bases unmatched: 20. CDR1 and CDR2 from the germline V gene are MDHEN and SYDVKM. The CDR3 has 18 amino acids. The DNA of the CDR3 is TGTGCCAGCAGGGTGACGGGGCTAGCGGGGGCCAAAGAGATGACCCAGTACTTC. It codes for CASRVTGLAGAKEMTQYF.

The V and J genes are TRBV7-6 and TRBJ2-5; a weak D match, TRBD2 (6 bases). With 4 bases removed from V and 4 bases from J, the gap between germline ends came to 13 bases. This CDR3 is 14 amino acids long. The V gene's germline CDR1 is SGHVS and CDR2 FNYEAQ. This chain's CDR3 is CASSSFAGRETQYF. DNA for the CDR3: TGTGCCAGCAGCTCCTTTGCGGGGCGAGAGACCCAGTACTTC.

The chain recombines TRBV23-1 with TRBJ2-7; 11 bases match TRBD2. TRBV23-1 counts as an open reading frame of uncertain function. The CDR3 loop spans 14 amino acids. Losses at the gene ends were 7 bases for V and 3 bases for J; bases not matched to a gene: 5. CDR3 coding DNA: TGCGCCAGCACTTCTGGGACTAGCGGCTACGAGCAGTACTTC. It is translated as CASTSGTSGYEQYF.

This clone came up a few times. The chain carries TRBV14 and TRBJ2-5, with 8 bases aligning to TRBD1. The J segment lost 4 bases and the V segment lost 0 bases, leaving 13 bases of the junction unmatched. The CDR3 extends over 18 amino acids. Looked up from germline, CDR1 is SGHDN and CDR2 is FVKESK. The CDR3 DNA is TGTGCCAGCAGCCAAGACTTGGCGACAGGGGAGGAAGGAGAGACCCAGTACTTC. It codes for CASSQDLATGEEGETQYF.

The V and J genes are TRBV10-3 and TRBJ2-1; TRBD1 agrees at 7 bases. This CDR3 spans 17 amino acids. Germline V gene lookup returns CDR1 ENHRY and CDR2 SYGVKD. V dropped 3 bases and J dropped 4; count of bases not matched to a gene: 12. CDR3 residues: CAISDSSTGIVYNEQFF. In nucleotides, the CDR3 is TGTGCCATCAGTGATTCCTCGACAGGGATCGTGTACAATGAGCAGTTCTTC.

The chain links TRBV29-1 to TRBJ2-1; D possibly matches TRBD1 or TRBD2 (5 bases each). The CDR3 consists of 13 residues. CDR1 SQVTM and CDR2 ANQGSEA come from the germline V gene. V lost 1 base and J lost 2, with 6 bases in between. CDR3 in amino acids: CSVEGGTYNEQFF. CDR3 DNA sequence: TGCAGCGTTGAAGGGGGGACCTACAATGAGCAGTTCTTC.

The chain employs TRBV7-8 and TRBJ1-2, with 8 positions matching TRBD1. The CDR3 is 16 amino acids. V was pared by 1 base and J by 5 bases, with 9 bases of the junction left unmatched. Germline values: CDR1 SGHVS, CDR2 FQNEAQ. This CDR3 reads CASSLDPRGLKYGYTF. DNA for the CDR3: TGTGCCAGCAGCTTAGATCCCAGGGGGCTGAAGTATGGCTACACCTTC.

This chain joins TRBV30 and TRBJ2-1, with a weak D call TRBD1 (5 bases). Germline V gene lookup returns CDR1 GTSNPN and CDR2 SVGIG (reference sequence). V was pared by 2 bases and J by 5 bases, with 10 bases between. This CDR3 contains 13 residues. The CDR3 protein is CAWSTPTDNEQFF. Written as DNA, the CDR3 is TGTGCCTGGAGTACTCCGACAGACAATGAGCAGTTCTTC.

CDR3 DNA: TGTGCCAGCAGCGTCCGGACTAGCGGGAATACCGGGGAGCTGTTTTTT. It codes for CASSVRTSGNTGELFF. V and J are TRBV9 and TRBJ2-2; 12 bases fit TRBD2. Germline V lookup: CDR1 SGDLS, CDR2 YYNGEE. CDR3 length: 16 residues. V gave up 2 bases and J gave up 5 bases; unmatched junction bases: 4.

The CDR3 region is CASSPPGLAYEQYF. CDR3 nucleotide sequence: TGTGCCAGCAGCCCCCCGGGACTTGCCTACGAGCAGTACTTC. The chain employs TRBV12-1 and TRBJ2-7; whether TRBD2, the table's D call, matches the DNA was not checked. TRBV12-1 constitutes a pseudogene. The CDR3 extends over 14 amino acids.

J is TRBJ1-3 and V is TRBV28; unclear D gene. With 5 bases removed from V and 0 bases from J, the gap between germline ends came to 11 bases. The germline V gene has CDR1 MDHEN and CDR2 SYDVKM. The CDR3 is made up of 15 amino acids. The DNA for the CDR3 is TGTGCCAGCAGTAGGACTCTTAGCTCTGGAAACACCATATATTTT. Its translation: CASSRTLSSGNTIYF. Variable domain in full (rest from reference TRBV28 and TRBJ1-3): DVKVTQSSRYLVKRTGEKVFLECVQDMDHENMFWYRQDPGLGLRLIYFSYDVKMKEKGDIPEGYSVSREKKERFSLILESASTNQTSMYLCASSRTLSSGNTIYFGEGSWLTVV.

The chain combines TRBV6-6 with TRBJ1-1; 8 bases are a match to TRBD1. V lost 6 bases, J lost 1 base, and 10 bases stayed unmatched. CDR1 MNHNY and CDR2 SVGAGI come from the germline V gene (reference sequence). This CDR3 contains 16 residues. Here the CDR3 reads CASRNPRTGKNTEAFF. CDR3 nucleotides: TGTGCCAGCAGGAACCCCAGGACAGGGAAGAACACTGAAGCTTTCTTT.